The 2 T cell receptor beta chains below were found in one sample sequenced in a study of blood T cell repertoires in COVID-19. Some clones are missing from TCRdb's copy, which holds only in-frame ones; the method was immunoSEQ multiplex PCR. This table has under 250,000 clones, around 84% appearing once. Sequencing was carried out using peripheral blood. The receptor set was obtained from a human donor in a cohort sampled during active COVID-19.

The chain is built from TRBV7-2 and TRBJ2-7, with D possibly matching TRBD2 (5 bases). Looked up from germline, CDR1 is SGHTA and CDR2 is FQGNSA. The CDR3 runs 16 residues. V lost 0 bases and J lost 7, with 19 bases in between. DNA for the CDR3: TGTGCCAGCAGCTTAGCGGCCGTCCCCGCCTCGGGAGAGCAGTACTTC. This codes for CASSLAAVPASGEQYF. Complete variable domain (other parts from reference TRBV7-2 and TRBJ2-7): GAGVSQSPSNKVTEKGKDVELRCDPISGHTALYWYRQSLGQGLEFLIYFQGNSAPDKSGLPSDRFSAERTGGSVSTLTIQRTQQEDSAVYLCASSLAAVPASGEQYFGPGTRLTVT.

This chain's CDR3 is CASSQVGGDQPQHF. The CDR3, as DNA: TGTGCCAGCAGCCAAGTAGGCGGGGATCAGCCCCAGCATTTT. The rearrangement uses TRBV4-2 and TRBJ1-5; unclear D gene. V lost 1 base and J 5 bases, leaving 9 bases between the germline ends. Germline CDR1 LGHNA, CDR2 YNFKEQ. The CDR3 is made up of 14 amino acids.